This T cell receptor (beta chain) was retrieved from a study of molecular identifiers for immune sequencing clone quantification. Study-wide points: A shared barcode on identical TCR molecules could lead to underestimated sizes for highly expanded clones.

In the sort, naive CD8 T cells were defined as CD8+CD4-CCR7+CD45RA+. From the PCR reads, TCRdb called clonotypes with MiXCR, one entry per CDR3 protein. Found here are 350,000 or so distinct CDR3 sequences, 20% to 25% of them singletons; the top ten hold more than 0.8%. This clonotype was picked up many times. Its antigen is unidentified. The sample consisted of naive CD8+ T cells from blood, with Jurkat cell RNA spiked in. The subset is: FACS-sorted CD8+CD4-CCR7+CD45RA+ naive T cells. This receptor was taken from a human donor in good health. Some libraries in this study had Jurkat cell RNA spiked in.

In DNA form, the CDR3 reads TGTGCCACCAGCAGAGATTGGACAGGGGGTCAGCCCCAGCATTTT. Encoded protein: CATSRDWTGGQPQHF. The J gene is TRBJ1-5, the V gene TRBV15; TRBD1 agrees at 10 bases. Germline V lookup: CDR1 LNHNV, CDR2 YYDKDF (reference sequence). J lost 6 bases, V lost 0 bases, and 2 bases had no gene match. This CDR3 spans 15 amino acids. Variable domain in full (rest from reference TRBV15 and TRBJ1-5): DAMVIQNPRYQVTQFGKPVTLSCSQTLNHNVMYWYQQKSSQAPKLLFHYYDKDFNNEADTPDNFQSRRPNTSFCFLDIRSPGLGDTAMYLCATSRDWTGGQPQHFGDGTRLSIL.